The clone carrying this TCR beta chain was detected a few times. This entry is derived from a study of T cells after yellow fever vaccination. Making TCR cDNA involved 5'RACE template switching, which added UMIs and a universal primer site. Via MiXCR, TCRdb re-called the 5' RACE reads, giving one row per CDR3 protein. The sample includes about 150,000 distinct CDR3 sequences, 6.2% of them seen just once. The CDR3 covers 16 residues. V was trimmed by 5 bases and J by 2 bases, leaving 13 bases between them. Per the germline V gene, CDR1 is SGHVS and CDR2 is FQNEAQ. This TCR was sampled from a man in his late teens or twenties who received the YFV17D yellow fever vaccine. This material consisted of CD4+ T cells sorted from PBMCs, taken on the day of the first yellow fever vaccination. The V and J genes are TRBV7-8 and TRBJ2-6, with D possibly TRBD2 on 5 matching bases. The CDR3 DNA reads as TGTGCCAGCAGCGAGGGAGCGCCGACTGGGGCCAACGTCCTGACTTTC. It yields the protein CASSEGAPTGANVLTF.